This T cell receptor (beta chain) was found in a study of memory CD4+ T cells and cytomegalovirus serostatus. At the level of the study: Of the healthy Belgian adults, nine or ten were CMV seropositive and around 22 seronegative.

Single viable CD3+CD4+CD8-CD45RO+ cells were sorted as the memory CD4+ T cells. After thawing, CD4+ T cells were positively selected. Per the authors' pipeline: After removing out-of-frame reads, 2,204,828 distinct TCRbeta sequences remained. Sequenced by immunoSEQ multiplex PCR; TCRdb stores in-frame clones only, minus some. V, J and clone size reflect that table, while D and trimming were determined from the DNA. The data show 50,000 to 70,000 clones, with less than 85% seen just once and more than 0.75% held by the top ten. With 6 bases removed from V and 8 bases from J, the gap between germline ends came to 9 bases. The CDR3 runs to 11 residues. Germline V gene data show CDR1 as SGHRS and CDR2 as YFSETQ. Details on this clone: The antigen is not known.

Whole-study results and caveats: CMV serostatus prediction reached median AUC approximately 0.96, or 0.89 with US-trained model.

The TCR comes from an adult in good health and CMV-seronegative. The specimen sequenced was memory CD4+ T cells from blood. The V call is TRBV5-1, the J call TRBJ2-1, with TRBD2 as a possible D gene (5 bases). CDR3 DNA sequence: TGCGCCAGCACGGGGTTGGATGAGCAGTTCTTC. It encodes CASTGLDEQFF. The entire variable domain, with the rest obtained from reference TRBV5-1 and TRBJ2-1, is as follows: KAGVTQTPRYLIKTRGQQVTLSCSPISGHRSVSWYQQTPGQGLQFLFEYFSETQRNKGNFPGRFSGRQFSNSRSEMNVSTLELGDSALYLCASTGLDEQFFGPGTRLTVL.